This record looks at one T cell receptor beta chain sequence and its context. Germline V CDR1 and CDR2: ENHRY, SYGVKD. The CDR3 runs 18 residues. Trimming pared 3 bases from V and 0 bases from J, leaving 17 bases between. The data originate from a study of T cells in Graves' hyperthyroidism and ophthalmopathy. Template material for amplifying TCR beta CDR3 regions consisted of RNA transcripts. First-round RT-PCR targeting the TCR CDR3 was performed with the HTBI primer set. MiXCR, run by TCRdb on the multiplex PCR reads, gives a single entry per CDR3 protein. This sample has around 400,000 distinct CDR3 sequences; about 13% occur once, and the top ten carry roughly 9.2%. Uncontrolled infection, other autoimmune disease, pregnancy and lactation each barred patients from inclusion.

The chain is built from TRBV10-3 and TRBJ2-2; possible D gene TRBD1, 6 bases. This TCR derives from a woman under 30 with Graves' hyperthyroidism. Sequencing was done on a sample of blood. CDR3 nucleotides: TGTGCCATCAGTGACCCAAGGACAGCCCCTGCGAACACCGGGGAGCTGTTTTTT. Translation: CAISDPRTAPANTGELFF.